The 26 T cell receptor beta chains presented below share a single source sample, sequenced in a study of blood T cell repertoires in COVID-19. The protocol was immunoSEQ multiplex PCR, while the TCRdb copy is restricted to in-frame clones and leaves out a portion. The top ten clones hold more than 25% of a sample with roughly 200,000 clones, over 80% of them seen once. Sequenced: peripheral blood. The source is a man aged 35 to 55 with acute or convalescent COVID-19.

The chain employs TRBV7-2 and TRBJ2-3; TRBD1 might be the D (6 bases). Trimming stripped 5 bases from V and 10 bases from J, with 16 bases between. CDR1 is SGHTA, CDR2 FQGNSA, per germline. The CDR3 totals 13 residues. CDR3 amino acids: CASSVRTVASQYF. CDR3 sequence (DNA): TGTGCCAGCAGCGTACGGACAGTTGCATCGCAGTATTTT. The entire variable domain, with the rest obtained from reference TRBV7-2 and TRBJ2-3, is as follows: GAGVSQSPSNKVTEKGKDVELRCDPISGHTALYWYRQSLGQGLEFLIYFQGNSAPDKSGLPSDRFSAERTGGSVSTLTIQRTQQEDSAVYLCASSVRTVASQYFGPGTRLTVL.

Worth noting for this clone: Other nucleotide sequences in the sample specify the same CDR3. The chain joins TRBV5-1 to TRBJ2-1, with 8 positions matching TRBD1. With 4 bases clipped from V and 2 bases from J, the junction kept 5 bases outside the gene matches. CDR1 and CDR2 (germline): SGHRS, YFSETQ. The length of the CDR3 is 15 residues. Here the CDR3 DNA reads TGCGCCAGCAGCCCAGGACAGGGAACCTACAATGAGCAGTTCTTC. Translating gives CASSPGQGTYNEQFF.

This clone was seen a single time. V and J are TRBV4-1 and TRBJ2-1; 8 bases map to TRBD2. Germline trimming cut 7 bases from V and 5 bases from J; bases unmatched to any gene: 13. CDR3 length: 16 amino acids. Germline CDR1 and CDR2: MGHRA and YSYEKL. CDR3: CASTPQAGVPNNEQFF. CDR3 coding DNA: TGCGCCAGCACCCCCCAAGCGGGAGTTCCCAACAATGAGCAGTTCTTC.

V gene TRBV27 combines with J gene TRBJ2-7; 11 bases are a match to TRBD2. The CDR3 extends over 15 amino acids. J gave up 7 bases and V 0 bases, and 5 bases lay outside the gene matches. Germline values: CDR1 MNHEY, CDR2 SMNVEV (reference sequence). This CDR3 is CASSLSVAGGPEQYF. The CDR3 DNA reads TGTGCCAGCAGTTTATCCGTAGCGGGAGGGCCTGAGCAGTACTTC.

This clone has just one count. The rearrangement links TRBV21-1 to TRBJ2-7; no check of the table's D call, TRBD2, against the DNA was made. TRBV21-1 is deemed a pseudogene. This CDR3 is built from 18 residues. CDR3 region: CASSKSIVDGGKIYEQYF. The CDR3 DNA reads TGTGCCAGCAGCAAATCTATCGTCGACGGGGGGAAGATCTACGAGCAGTACTTC.

CDR3 nucleotide sequence: TGCGCCAGCAGCCAGGGGGCGGGAAATAACTATGGCTACACCTTC. Residues: CASSQGAGNNYGYTF. The chain couples TRBV5-1 to TRBJ1-2; TRBD1 matches at 8 bases. J was trimmed by 1 base and V by 4 bases; bases with no gene match: 6. This CDR3 has 15 residues. Germline lookup yields CDR1 SGHRS and CDR2 YFSETQ.

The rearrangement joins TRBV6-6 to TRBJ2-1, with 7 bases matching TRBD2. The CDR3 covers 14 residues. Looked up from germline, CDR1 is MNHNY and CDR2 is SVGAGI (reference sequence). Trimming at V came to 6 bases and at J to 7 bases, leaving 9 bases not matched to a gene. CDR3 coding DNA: TGTGCCAGCAGCACCGGACTAGGTAGGAATGAGCAGTTCTTC. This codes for CASSTGLGRNEQFF.

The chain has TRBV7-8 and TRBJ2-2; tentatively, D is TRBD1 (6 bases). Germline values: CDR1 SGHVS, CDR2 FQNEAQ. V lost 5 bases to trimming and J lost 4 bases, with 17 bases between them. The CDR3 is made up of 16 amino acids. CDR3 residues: CASSQIQGLGTGELFF. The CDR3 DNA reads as TGTGCCAGCAGCCAAATACAGGGCCTCGGCACCGGGGAGCTGTTTTTT.

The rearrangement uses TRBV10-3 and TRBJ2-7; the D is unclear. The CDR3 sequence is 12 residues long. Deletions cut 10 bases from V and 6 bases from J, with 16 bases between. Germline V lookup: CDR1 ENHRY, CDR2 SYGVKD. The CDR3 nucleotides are TGTGCCACTTCCGGTGCGGTAGCCGAGCAGTACTTC. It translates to CATSGAVAEQYF.

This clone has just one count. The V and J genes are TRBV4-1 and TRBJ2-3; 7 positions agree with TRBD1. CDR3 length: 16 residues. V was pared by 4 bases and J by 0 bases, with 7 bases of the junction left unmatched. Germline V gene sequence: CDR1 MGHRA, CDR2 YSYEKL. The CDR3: CASSRLGQLSTDTQYF. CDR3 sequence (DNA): TGCGCCAGCAGCCGCTTGGGACAGCTGAGCACAGATACGCAGTATTTT.

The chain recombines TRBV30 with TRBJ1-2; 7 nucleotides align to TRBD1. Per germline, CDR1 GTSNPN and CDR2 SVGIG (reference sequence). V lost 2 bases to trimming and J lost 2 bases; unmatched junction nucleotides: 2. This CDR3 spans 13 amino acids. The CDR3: CAWSSTGNYGYTF. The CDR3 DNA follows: TGTGCCTGGAGTTCGACAGGGAACTATGGCTACACCTTC.

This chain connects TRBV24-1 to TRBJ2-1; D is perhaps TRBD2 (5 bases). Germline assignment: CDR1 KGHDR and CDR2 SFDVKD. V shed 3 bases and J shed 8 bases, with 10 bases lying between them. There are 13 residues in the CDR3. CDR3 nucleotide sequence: TGTGCCACCAGTGATCCGGGGTTGGATGAGCAGTTCTTC. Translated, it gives CATSDPGLDEQFF.

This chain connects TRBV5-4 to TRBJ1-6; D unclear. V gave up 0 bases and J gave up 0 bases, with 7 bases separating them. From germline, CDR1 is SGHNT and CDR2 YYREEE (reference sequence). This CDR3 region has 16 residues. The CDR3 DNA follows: TGTGCCAGCAGCTTGGGCGGAGGCTCCTATAATTCACCCCTCCACTTT. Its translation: CASSLGGGSYNSPLHF.

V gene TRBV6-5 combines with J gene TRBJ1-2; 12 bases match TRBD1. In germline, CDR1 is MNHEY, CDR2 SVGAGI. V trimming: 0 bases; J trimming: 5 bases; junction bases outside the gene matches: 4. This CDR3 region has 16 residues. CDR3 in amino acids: CASSYSPGQGAYGYTF. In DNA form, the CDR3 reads TGTGCCAGCAGTTACTCGCCGGGACAGGGGGCTTATGGCTACACCTTC.

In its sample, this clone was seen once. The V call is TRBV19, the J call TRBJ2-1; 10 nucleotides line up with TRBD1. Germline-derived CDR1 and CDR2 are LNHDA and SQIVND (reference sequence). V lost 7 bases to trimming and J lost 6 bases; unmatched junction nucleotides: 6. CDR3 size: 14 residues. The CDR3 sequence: CASMGQGRVNEQFF. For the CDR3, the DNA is TGTGCCAGTATGGGACAGGGGAGGGTCAATGAGCAGTTCTTC. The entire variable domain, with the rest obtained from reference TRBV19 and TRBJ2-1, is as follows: DGGITQSPKYLFRKEGQNVTLSCEQNLNHDAMYWYRQDPGQGLRLIYYSQIVNDFQKGDIAEGYSVSREKKESFPLTVTSAQKNPTAFYLCASMGQGRVNEQFFGPGTRLTVL.

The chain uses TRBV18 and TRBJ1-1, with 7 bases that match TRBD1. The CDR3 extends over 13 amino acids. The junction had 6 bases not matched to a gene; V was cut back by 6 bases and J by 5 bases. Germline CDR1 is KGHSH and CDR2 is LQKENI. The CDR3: CASSVQGRTEAFF. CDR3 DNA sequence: TGTGCCAGCTCCGTACAGGGGCGAACTGAAGCTTTCTTT.

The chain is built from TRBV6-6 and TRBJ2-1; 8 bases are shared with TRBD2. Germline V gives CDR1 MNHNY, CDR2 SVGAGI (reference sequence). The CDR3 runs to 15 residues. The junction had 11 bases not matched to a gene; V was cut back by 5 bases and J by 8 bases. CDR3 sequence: CASSRLSGDADEQFF. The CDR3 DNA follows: TGTGCCAGCAGTCGGCTTAGCGGGGACGCCGATGAGCAGTTCTTC.

The DNA for the CDR3 is TGTGCCAGTAGTCCACAGGGAATTCAGCCCCAGCATTTT. It codes for CASSPQGIQPQHF. This sequence joins TRBV19 and TRBJ1-5, with D perhaps TRBD1 (6 bases). In germline, CDR1 is LNHDA, CDR2 SQIVND (reference sequence). The CDR3 covers 13 residues. Trimming stripped 5 bases from V and 6 bases from J, with 11 bases between.

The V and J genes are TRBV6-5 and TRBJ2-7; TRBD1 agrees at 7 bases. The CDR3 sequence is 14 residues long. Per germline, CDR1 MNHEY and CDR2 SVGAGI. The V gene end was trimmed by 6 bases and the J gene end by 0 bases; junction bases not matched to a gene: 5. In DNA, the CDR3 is TGTGCCAGCAGACAAACAGGGGACTCCTACGAGCAGTACTTC. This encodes CASRQTGDSYEQYF.

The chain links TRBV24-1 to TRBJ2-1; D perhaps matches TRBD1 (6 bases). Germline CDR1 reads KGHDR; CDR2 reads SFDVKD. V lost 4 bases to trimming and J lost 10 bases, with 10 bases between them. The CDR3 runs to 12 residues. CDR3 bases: TGTGCCACCAGTGACCCTGGACAGGAGCAGTTCTTC. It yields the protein CATSDPGQEQFF.

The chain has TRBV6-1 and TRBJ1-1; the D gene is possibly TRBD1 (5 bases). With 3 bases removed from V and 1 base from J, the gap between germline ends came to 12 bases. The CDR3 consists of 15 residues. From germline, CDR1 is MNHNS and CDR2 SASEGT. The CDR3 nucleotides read TGTGCCAGCAGTGACCCGGGACTCCCGAACACTGAAGCTTTCTTT. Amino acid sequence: CASSDPGLPNTEAFF.

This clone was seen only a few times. The CDR3 loop is CASSPGQGLTQPQHF. The CDR3 DNA reads TGTGCCAGCAGCCCCGGACAGGGGTTGACCCAGCCCCAGCATTTT. The chain couples TRBV3-1 (or the pseudogene TRBV3-2) to TRBJ1-5; TRBD1 matches at 9 bases. The V segment lost 4 bases and the J segment 7 bases; nucleotides outside the gene matches: 8. In germline, CDR1 is LGHDT, CDR2 YNNKEL (reference sequence). CDR3 size: 15 residues.

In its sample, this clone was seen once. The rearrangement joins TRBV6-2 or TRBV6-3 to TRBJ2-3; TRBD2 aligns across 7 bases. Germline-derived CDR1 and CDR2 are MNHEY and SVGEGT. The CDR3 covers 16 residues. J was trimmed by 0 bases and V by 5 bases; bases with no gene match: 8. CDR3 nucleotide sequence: TGTGCCAGCAGTCCCCACGGTAGCGGGAGCACAGATACGCAGTATTTT. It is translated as CASSPHGSGSTDTQYF.

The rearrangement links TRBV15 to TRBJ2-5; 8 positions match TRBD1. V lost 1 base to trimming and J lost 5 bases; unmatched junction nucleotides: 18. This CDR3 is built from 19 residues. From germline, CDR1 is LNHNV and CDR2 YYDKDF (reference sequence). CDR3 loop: CATSRVGRGRGPGVETQYF. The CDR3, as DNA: TGTGCCACCAGCAGAGTTGGAAGGGGCAGGGGGCCAGGAGTTGAGACCCAGTACTTC.

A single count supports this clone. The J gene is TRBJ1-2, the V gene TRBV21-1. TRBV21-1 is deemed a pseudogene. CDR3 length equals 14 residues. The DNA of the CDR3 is TGTGCCCGGGGGGGCAGCCCATTTAGGTATGGCTACACCTTC. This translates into CARGGSPFRYGYTF.

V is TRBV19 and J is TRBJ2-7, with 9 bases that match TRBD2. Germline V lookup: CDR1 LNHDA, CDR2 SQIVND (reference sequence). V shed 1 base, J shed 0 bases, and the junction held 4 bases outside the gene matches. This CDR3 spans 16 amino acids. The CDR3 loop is CASSIGASGDSYEQYF. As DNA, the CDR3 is TGTGCCAGTAGTATAGGAGCTAGCGGGGACTCCTACGAGCAGTACTTC.